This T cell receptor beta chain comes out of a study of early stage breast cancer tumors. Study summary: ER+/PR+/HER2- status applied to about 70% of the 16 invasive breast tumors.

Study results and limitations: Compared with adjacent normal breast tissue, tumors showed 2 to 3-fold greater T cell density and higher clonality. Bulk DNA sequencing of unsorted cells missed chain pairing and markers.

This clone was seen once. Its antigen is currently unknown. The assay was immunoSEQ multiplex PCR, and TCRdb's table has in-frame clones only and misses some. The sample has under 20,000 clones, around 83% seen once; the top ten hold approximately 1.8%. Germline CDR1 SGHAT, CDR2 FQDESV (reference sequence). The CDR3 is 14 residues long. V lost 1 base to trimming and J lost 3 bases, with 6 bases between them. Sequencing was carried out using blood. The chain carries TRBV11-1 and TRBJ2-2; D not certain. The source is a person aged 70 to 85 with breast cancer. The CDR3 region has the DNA TGTGCCAGCAGCTTAGGCAGGCACACCGGGGAGCTGTTTTTT. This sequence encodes CASSLGRHTGELFF.